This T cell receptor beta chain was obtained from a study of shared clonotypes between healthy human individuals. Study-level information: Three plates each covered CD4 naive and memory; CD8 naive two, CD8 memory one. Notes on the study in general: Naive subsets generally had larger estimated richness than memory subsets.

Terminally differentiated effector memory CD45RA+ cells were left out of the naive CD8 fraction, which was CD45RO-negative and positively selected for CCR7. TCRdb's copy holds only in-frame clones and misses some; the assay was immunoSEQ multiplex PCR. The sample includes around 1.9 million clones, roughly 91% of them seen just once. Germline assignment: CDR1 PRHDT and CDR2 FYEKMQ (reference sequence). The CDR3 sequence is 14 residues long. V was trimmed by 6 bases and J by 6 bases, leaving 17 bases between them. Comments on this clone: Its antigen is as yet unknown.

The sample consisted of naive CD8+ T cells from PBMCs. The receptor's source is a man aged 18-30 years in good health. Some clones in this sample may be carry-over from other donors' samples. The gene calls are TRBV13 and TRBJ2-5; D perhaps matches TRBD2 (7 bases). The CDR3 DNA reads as TGTGCCAGCAGTTCGGGGAGGGGGATGAAGACCCAGTACTTC. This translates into CASSSGRGMKTQYF.